The text below deals with one T cell receptor (beta chain). TCRdb's copy holds only in-frame clones and misses some; the assay was immunoSEQ multiplex PCR. The sample lists more than 100,000 clones; under 95% were seen once. The record originates from a study of OX40 agonist ivuxolimab in advanced cancers. Background on the study: Ivuxolimab, an antibody acting as an agonist of OX40 (CD134), was used to treat patients.

Trimming took 3 bases from V and 1 from J, leaving 8 bases between them. Germline CDR1 is SGHTA and CDR2 is FQGNSA. The CDR3 has 14 amino acids. The chain combines TRBV7-2 with TRBJ2-3, with a tentative D call TRBD1 (6 bases). Sequencing used CD4+ or CD8+ T cells sorted from blood, obtained in a trial of the OX40 agonist ivuxolimab. The receptor comes from an adult with an advanced solid tumor such as melanoma, head and neck, liver or kidney cancer. The CDR3 is CASSLDRRTDTQYF. The CDR3 DNA reads TGTGCCAGCAGCTTGGACAGACGCACAGATACGCAGTATTTT.